This T cell receptor beta chain was retrieved from a study of shared clonotypes between healthy human individuals (dated by TCRdb to the early 2020s). Turning to the overall study: The cohort comprised a couple of women and three men aged 18 to 49 years. For each donor, CD4 naive and CD4 memory were each run on three plates, CD8 naive on two plates, and CD8 memory on one plate. To estimate repertoire size and how much clonotypes are shared between individuals, the study performed deep sequencing of blood TCR repertoires from roughly five healthy adults. To increase sequencing depth and limit assay-specific biases, different laboratories used diverse techniques to prepare libraries and sequence TCR repertoires. Each donor's leukapheresis produced roughly between about 0.8 and 8.9 billion PBMCs.

TCR CDR3 regions were amplified from genomic DNA by multiplex PCR using the deep immunoSEQ assay. Extracted genomic DNA from each cell subset was spread evenly across all wells of several immunoSEQ 96-well plates, with each plate serving as a replicate. For sorted subsets, each replicate PCR was loaded with 200 ng genomic DNA, equivalent to 25,000 to 35,000 T cell genomes. The purified libraries were quantified using a Qubit 3.0 fluorometer, sized with a Bioanalyzer 2100, and then quantified again using the KAPA Library Quantification kit. Each immunoSEQ 96-well plate was sequenced on its own single-read 150-cycle Illumina NextSeq 550 flow cell. In the paper's pipeline: Because the immunoSEQ output included only junctional sequences and no quality scores, the filtering could not be the same as the filtering used for full-length reads. Sequences were annotated with PyIR, a Python wrapper for IgBLAST v1.9, and V/J genes and CDR3 were assigned using IMGT germline references. Reads with weak V/J assignments (E-value above 1e-6), missing CDR3, stop codons, out-of-frame junctions, or ambiguous translated residues were removed. V3J clonotypes were defined as sequences sharing an identical inferred V gene, J gene, and CDR3 amino acid sequence. The percentage overlap between two repertoires was calculated by dividing the number of shared unique clonotypes by the size of the smaller repertoire. RTK rarefaction, the Chao1 estimator, and Recon v2.1 estimates of unobserved clonotypes were used to assess repertoire richness. OLGA was used to compute generation probabilities for all TCRbeta clonotypes that the gDNA method yielded from a handful of donors. The table comes from immuneACCESS by way of TCRdb, which keeps in-frame sequences with V and J called. Part of the clones is missing from these tables; in studies checked, under half for an unresolved V gene and the rest for unknown reasons. The V and J calls and clone size are taken from that table; D and trimming were inferred from the DNA. The sample table lists about a million clones, around three quarters of them with a count of one. The top ten hold nearly 1.5% of the sample.

The donors were healthy, HIV-negative adults who had no recently reported acute infections or vaccinations. Every donor was a Caucasian adult living in Nashville, Tennessee, USA. CD4+ T cells were enriched through magnetic negative selection, after which naive cells were positively selected on CD45RA and the remaining negative fraction served as the memory subset. Blood was obtained by leukapheresis, after which PBMCs were separated by Ficoll-Histopaque density gradient centrifugation and cryopreserved in liquid nitrogen vapor phase. Purity and quantity of every magnetically sorted T cell population were checked by analytical flow cytometry. Genomic DNA was isolated from each sorted fraction and quantified by UV absorbance on a Nanodrop 2000c. Of note for this clone: Its antigen remains unidentified. Per-base quality was not reported, and no clone a single base away is much larger than it.

Trimming removed 3 bases from V and 0 bases from J, leaving 9 bases between the germline ends. CDR1 and CDR2 (SNHLY, FYNNEI) derive from the germline V gene. Its CDR3 holds 15 amino acids, cysteine through phenylalanine. The entry retains the CDR3 DNA only, 45 bases that are in frame from base 1. The research as a whole found: Because the study included a small number of donors, the genetic and exposure-history diversity represented was limited. Even with the large sequencing depth, rarefaction of the sorted-subset datasets indicated that sequencing was incomplete. Clonotypes shared by all four sorted-subset donors showed higher generation probabilities than non-shared clonotypes. Pairwise subsampling indicated that sequencing depth was expected to affect the degree of clonotype sharing among donors. Sampling was restricted to blood, and TCR repertoires in tissues likely differ from the TCR repertoires found in blood. Larger estimated clonotype richness was generally found for naive subsets than for memory subsets. Across a few donors, approximately 5% of naive CD4, roughly 3.5% of naive CD8, roughly 2.2% of memory CD4, and over 0.35% of memory CD8 clonotypes were shared.

The origin of this receptor is a man aged 18 to 29 in good health. Recombination linked TRBV2 to TRBJ1-5, with the D segment identity uncertain. What was sequenced was memory CD4+ T cells sorted from blood. Reading the label with the study, this specimen's cell subset or site is: CD45RA-negative fraction. The DNA sequence follows: TGTGCCAGCAGTGAGGACCCGAATAGCAATCAGCCCCAGCATTTT. Its translation reads: CASSEDPNSNQPQHF.